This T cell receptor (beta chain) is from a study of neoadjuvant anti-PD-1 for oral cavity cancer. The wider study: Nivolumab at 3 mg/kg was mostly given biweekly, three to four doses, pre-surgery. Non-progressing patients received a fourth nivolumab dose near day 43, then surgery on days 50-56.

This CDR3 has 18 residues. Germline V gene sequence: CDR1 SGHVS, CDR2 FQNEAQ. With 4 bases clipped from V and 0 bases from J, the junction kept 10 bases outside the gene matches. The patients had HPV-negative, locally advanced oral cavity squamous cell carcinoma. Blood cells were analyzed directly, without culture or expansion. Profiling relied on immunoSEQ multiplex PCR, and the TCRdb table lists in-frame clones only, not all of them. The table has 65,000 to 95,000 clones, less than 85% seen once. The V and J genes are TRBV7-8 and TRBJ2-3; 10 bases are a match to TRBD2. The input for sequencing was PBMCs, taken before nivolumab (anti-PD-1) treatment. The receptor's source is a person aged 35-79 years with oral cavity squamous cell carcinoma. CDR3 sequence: CASSSGSGGFSSTDTQYF. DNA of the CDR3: TGTGCCAGCAGCTCGGGTAGCGGGGGGTTCTCTAGCACAGATACGCAGTATTTT.